The T cell receptor (beta chain) under discussion was sequenced for a study of cytotoxic CD8 clonotypes in ibrutinib-treated CLL. Clones were read by immunoSEQ multiplex PCR, and TCRdb kept only the in-frame ones, dropping some. This table has 150,000 to 250,000 clones, 55% to 85% appearing once. In the case of this clone: What it binds is unknown.

The CDR3 sequence is 12 residues long. Germline loops: CDR1 SGHNT, CDR2 YYREEE (reference sequence). V lost 0 bases, J lost 5 bases, and 5 bases lay in between. Broader study findings: Clonality at baseline surpassed age-matched healthy donors and tracked circulating CD8+ T-cell counts. Public clonotypes, rarely seen, contracted or held steady on treatment.

This sample comprised PBMCs, obtained after 24 months of ibrutinib treatment. The sequence was collected from a human donor with chronic lymphocytic leukemia. The chain combines TRBV5-4 with TRBJ1-2; D not resolved. The CDR3 DNA follows: TGTGCCAGCAGCTTGGAGGAGTATGGCTACACCTTC. This gives the protein CASSLEEYGYTF.